The 27 T cell receptor beta chains given below trace back to one sample, sequenced in a study of T-cell memory formation after mild COVID-19. TCRdb re-called the 5' RACE reads through MiXCR, storing one row per CDR3 protein. The sample contains 170,000 or so distinct CDR3 sequences, roughly a third of which appear only once. The sample comprised PBMCs or a T cell subset sorted from them (not recorded which). These receptors all stem from an adult woman who had mild COVID-19 (a few samples of this study predate the infection). Cell type and time point are not known.

This clonotype was found many times. This chain connects TRBV27 to TRBJ2-5; the match to TRBD1 covers 9 bases. This CDR3 has 16 residues. The germline CDR1 and CDR2 sequences are MNHEY and SMNVEV (reference sequence). The V segment lost 6 bases and the J segment 5 bases; nucleotides outside the gene matches: 13. This CDR3 reads CASRGFTGGWEETQYF. For the CDR3, the DNA is TGTGCCAGCAGAGGATTTACAGGGGGCTGGGAGGAGACCCAGTACTTC.

The J gene is TRBJ1-1, the V gene TRBV30, with D possibly matching TRBD1 (5 bases). Germline CDR1 and CDR2: GTSNPN and SVGIG (reference sequence). V gave up 3 bases and J gave up 3 bases, with 11 bases separating them. The CDR3 length is 13 residues. This CDR3 reads CAWRGRGDTEAFF. In nucleotides, the CDR3 is TGTGCCTGGAGGGGGAGGGGAGACACTGAAGCTTTCTTT.

This clonotype was picked up a small number of times. The V and J genes are TRBV21-1 and TRBJ2-5. TRBV21-1 is assigned pseudogene status. The CDR3 is 13 residues long. In DNA form, the CDR3 reads TGTGCCAGCAGCAAAGGTGGATCGGAGACCCAGTACTTC. Translating gives CASSKGGSETQYF.

This clonotype was counted between two and nine times. The chain joins TRBV6-1 to TRBJ1-2; D gene unclear. CDR3 size: 13 residues. The V end was cut by 7 bases, the J end by 5 bases, with 14 bases between. CDR1 is MNHNS and CDR2 is SASEGT in the germline V gene. Here the CDR3 reads CASTPSDGYGYTF. The CDR3 DNA reads TGTGCCAGCACCCCCTCGGACGGATATGGCTACACCTTC.

The chain carries TRBV20-1 and TRBJ1-5, with D possibly matching TRBD1 (6 bases). There are 12 residues in the CDR3. Deletions cut 6 bases from V and 7 bases from J, with 13 bases between. CDR1 and CDR2 from the germline V gene are DFQATT and SNEGSKA (reference sequence). The CDR3 loop reads CSAGQGTQPQHF. CDR3 nucleotides: TGCAGTGCGGGTCAGGGGACCCAGCCCCAGCATTTT.

V is TRBV12-3 or TRBV12-4 and J is TRBJ2-2; D gene uncertain. The V end lost 6 bases, the J end lost 3 bases, and 14 bases lay between the germline ends. CDR3 length equals 15 residues. The CDR3 region is CASSISRSYTGELFF. The CDR3 DNA is TGTGCCAGCAGCATCAGTAGGAGTTACACCGGGGAGCTGTTTTTT.

CDR3 DNA sequence: TGCGCCAGCAGCTTGGCCGAGGGTTACAATGAGCAGTTCTTC. Translated, it gives CASSLAEGYNEQFF. V gene TRBV5-1 combines with J gene TRBJ2-1; D possibly corresponds to TRBD2 (5 bases). CDR1 and CDR2 from the germline V gene are SGHRS and YFSETQ. The length of the CDR3 is 14 residues. The germline V and J ends were trimmed by 0 bases and 4 bases, with 8 bases remaining between them.

This chain connects TRBV12-3 or TRBV12-4 to TRBJ2-7, with D possibly matching TRBD2 (6 bases). Trimming shortened V by 0 bases and J by 6 bases, and 18 bases separated the two germline ends. This CDR3 is 16 amino acids long. The CDR3 DNA is TGTGCCAGCAGTTTAGCGGACATAGCGGTGAACAGCGAGCAGTACTTC. Its protein is CASSLADIAVNSEQYF.

As concerns this clonotype: It is likely a read error, because the conserved phenylalanine at the end of the CDR3 is missing. This chain links TRBV24-1 with TRBJ1-2; perhaps TRBD1 as D (5 bases). The CDR3 runs to 14 residues. The V end lost 3 bases, the J end lost 8 bases, and 15 bases lay between the germline ends. Germline CDR1 KGHDR, CDR2 SFDVKD. CDR3 in amino acids: CATSDRGNSDGYTC. The CDR3 DNA sequence: TGTGCCACCAGTGATCGGGGCAACAGTGACGGCTACACCTGC.

V gene TRBV6-5 combines with J gene TRBJ1-2; D is unclear. Per the germline V gene, CDR1 is MNHEY and CDR2 is SVGAGI. V lost 4 bases, J lost 8 bases, and 23 bases lay in between. The CDR3 consists of 16 residues. CDR3: CASSSGSSEKYGGYTF. CDR3 bases: TGTGCCAGCAGTTCGGGCAGTTCCGAAAAATATGGCGGCTACACCTTC.

The chain recombines TRBV10-1 with TRBJ2-6; D possibly corresponds to TRBD1 (6 bases). V dropped 8 bases and J dropped 2 bases, with 13 bases sitting between them. The CDR3 is made up of 15 amino acids. Germline lookup yields CDR1 WNHNN and CDR2 SYGVQD (reference sequence). CDR3 loop: CASFWTVPGANVLTF. In DNA form, the CDR3 reads TGCGCCAGCTTTTGGACAGTCCCTGGGGCCAACGTCCTGACTTTC.

The V gene is TRBV20-1, the J gene TRBJ2-1, with D tentatively TRBD1 or TRBD2 (6 bases each). Germline CDR1 DFQATT, CDR2 SNEGSKA (reference sequence). The CDR3 length is 17 residues. Trimming removed 0 bases at V and 2 bases at J, with 17 bases between. The CDR3 DNA is TGCAGTGCTAGAGATCGGGGGAGGCACAGGGCCTACAATGAGCAGTTCTTC. This translates into CSARDRGRHRAYNEQFF.

The CDR3 protein is CASSFTQGEEQYF. The CDR3 DNA is TGCGCCAGCAGCTTTACTCAGGGTGAAGAGCAGTATTTT. V and J are TRBV5-1 and TRBJ2-3, with D maybe TRBD1 (5 bases). The V gene's germline CDR1 is SGHRS and CDR2 YFSETQ. V lost 2 bases and J lost 11, with 15 bases in between. The CDR3 covers 13 residues.

The chain couples TRBV10-3 to TRBJ1-1; unclear D gene. The germline V and J ends were trimmed by 7 bases and 1 base, with 13 bases remaining between them. This CDR3 contains 14 residues. CDR1 is ENHRY, CDR2 SYGVKD, per germline. The CDR3 loop reads CAITAAQWNTEAFF. In nucleotides, the CDR3 is TGTGCCATCACGGCGGCGCAGTGGAACACTGAAGCTTTCTTT.

This chain links TRBV20-1 with TRBJ2-5, with D unresolved. Trimming removed 5 bases at V and 3 bases at J, with 13 bases between. This CDR3 comprises 13 residues. The V gene's germline CDR1 is DFQATT and CDR2 SNEGSKA (reference sequence). DNA for the CDR3: TGCAGTGCTTTACGCGCCGGCGAAGAGACCCAGTACTTC. Residues: CSALRAGEETQYF.

This clonotype was seen only a few times. The gene calls are TRBV3-1 and TRBJ2-2; D ambiguous. The germline gives CDR1 LGHDT, CDR2 YNNKEL (reference sequence). The CDR3 loop spans 12 amino acids. The germline V and J ends were trimmed by 4 bases and 4 bases, with 4 bases remaining between them. The CDR3 DNA reads as TGTGCCAGCAGCCCGGCCACCGGGGAGCTGTTTTTT. As protein: CASSPATGELFF.

The chain recombines TRBV6-6 with TRBJ2-7, with 7 bases aligning to TRBD1. Germline V gene sequence: CDR1 MNHNY, CDR2 SVGAGI (reference sequence). This CDR3 spans 14 amino acids. V lost 7 bases and J lost 1; bases outside the gene matches: 7. CDR3: CASIRTGLSYEQYF. Written as DNA, the CDR3 is TGTGCCAGCATTCGGACAGGCTTATCCTACGAGCAGTACTTC.

The chain has TRBV12-3 or TRBV12-4 and TRBJ2-5; 10 bases align to TRBD1. This CDR3 spans 15 amino acids. V gave up 3 bases and J gave up 5 bases; unmatched junction bases: 6. The CDR3 loop reads CASSFRDRGDETQYF. For the CDR3, the DNA is TGTGCCAGCAGTTTCCGGGACAGGGGTGATGAGACCCAGTACTTC.

The CDR3 loop reads CAWSGGVGGNNQPQHF. The DNA of the CDR3 is TGTGCCTGGAGTGGGGGCGTTGGCGGTAACAATCAGCCCCAGCATTTT. The chain carries TRBV30 and TRBJ1-5; TRBD1 is a possible D gene (5 bases). Deletions cut 1 base from V and 3 bases from J, with 16 bases between. The CDR3 is made up of 16 amino acids. Germline V gives CDR1 GTSNPN, CDR2 SVGIG (reference sequence).

This clonotype was seen more than once but under ten times. V gene TRBV12-3 or TRBV12-4 combines with J gene TRBJ2-7; 7 bases agree with TRBD1. V was clipped by 3 bases and J by 5 bases; unmatched bases: 7. The CDR3 length is 14 residues. CDR3 bases: TGTGCCAGCAGTTTGGGGACAGTAGGCCACGAGCAGTACTTC. Its protein product is CASSLGTVGHEQYF.

In its sample, this clonotype was seen a few times. The chain carries TRBV7-9 and TRBJ2-3, with a tentative D call TRBD1 (6 bases). The CDR3 sequence is 12 residues long. CDR1 is SEHNR, CDR2 FQNEAQ, per germline (reference sequence). Trimming cost V 3 bases and J 6 bases, with 7 bases left between them. The CDR3, as DNA: TGTGCCAGCAGCTTCCAGGGGGATACGCAGTATTTT. As protein: CASSFQGDTQYF. Full variable domain (rest looked up from reference TRBV7-9 and TRBJ2-3): DTGVSQNPRHKITKRGQNVTFRCDPISEHNRLYWYRQTLGQGPEFLTYFQNEAQLEKSRLLSDRFSAERPKGSFSTLEIQRTEQGDSAMYLCASSFQGDTQYFGPGTRLTVL.

The chain employs TRBV5-1 and TRBJ2-7; the D call may be TRBD1 or TRBD2 (5 bases each). Looked up from germline, CDR1 is SGHRS and CDR2 is YFSETQ. The germline V and J ends were trimmed by 0 bases and 2 bases, with 12 bases remaining between them. The CDR3 length is 15 residues. The CDR3 DNA reads as TGCGCCAGCAGCTTGGTAGCAGGGCGGGCCTACGAGCAGTACTTC. It yields the protein CASSLVAGRAYEQYF.

The chain is built from TRBV5-6 and TRBJ2-5; D is ambiguous. In germline, CDR1 is SGHDT, CDR2 YYEEEE. This CDR3 is 12 amino acids long. The V end lost 1 base, the J end lost 6 bases, and 7 bases lay between the germline ends. The CDR3 spells CASSLRVKTQYF. The CDR3 coding sequence is TGTGCCAGCAGCTTGAGGGTGAAGACCCAGTACTTC.

The chain recombines TRBV6-5 with TRBJ2-3; D is unclear. Per germline, CDR1 MNHEY and CDR2 SVGAGI. V lost 0 bases and J lost 0, with 16 bases in between. The CDR3 covers 18 residues. This CDR3 reads CASSYSPPPSSSTDTQYF. As DNA, the CDR3 is TGTGCCAGCAGTTACTCTCCACCTCCTTCCTCTAGCACAGATACGCAGTATTTT.

The chain joins TRBV7-6 to TRBJ2-5; D assignment may be TRBD1 or TRBD2 (5 bases each). Trimming left V 2 bases short and J 5 bases short, with 21 bases between. This CDR3 has 17 amino acids. Germline loops: CDR1 SGHVS, CDR2 FNYEAQ. The CDR3 region is CASSLRENEKGTETQYF. CDR3 in DNA: TGTGCCAGCAGCTTAAGGGAGAACGAAAAAGGGACGGAGACCCAGTACTTC.

The sample holds a few counts of this clonotype. The DNA of the CDR3 is TGTGCCAGCAGCCAAGGGACTAGCGGGGGATGGGAGCAGTACTTC. Residues: CASSQGTSGGWEQYF. The chain is built from TRBV3-1 and TRBJ2-7; 13 nucleotides match TRBD2. The CDR3 consists of 15 residues. V gave up 1 base and J gave up 7 bases; unmatched junction bases: 4. Germline assignment: CDR1 LGHDT and CDR2 YNNKEL (reference sequence).

The rearrangement joins TRBV2 to TRBJ2-3, with TRBD2 identical over 11 bases. The germline V gene has CDR1 SNHLY and CDR2 FYNNEI. V trimming: 1 base; J trimming: 8 bases; junction bases outside the gene matches: 8. This CDR3 region has 16 residues. The CDR3 loop reads CASSEGRSGGAGTQYF. CDR3 coding DNA: TGTGCCAGCAGTGAAGGACGTAGCGGGGGGGCTGGTACGCAGTATTTT.